The 32 T cell receptor beta chains reported below all come from one sample, sequenced in a study of blood T cell repertoires in COVID-19. Libraries were prepared by immunoSEQ multiplex PCR; TCRdb keeps only in-frame clonotypes and omits some of them. The table includes tens of thousands of clones, 88% detected once. The specimen sequenced was peripheral blood. The receptors originated from a man in his 70s with acute or convalescent COVID-19.

A word on this clone: Relative to the germline gene, one junction end is altered; a read error may explain this. The chain recombines TRBV10-3 with TRBJ2-2, with 7 bases matching TRBD1. The CDR3 loop spans 13 amino acids. Per the germline V gene, CDR1 is ENHRY and CDR2 is SYGVKD. CDR3 sequence (DNA): TGTGCCATCAGTGTGGGAACAGGGGAGCTGAACCTTTTT. Residues: CAISVGTGELNLF.

The chain carries TRBV9 and TRBJ2-3; 9 bases agree with TRBD1. CDR3 length: 13 amino acids. J gave up 4 bases and V 4 bases, and 1 base lay outside the gene matches. The V gene's germline CDR1 is SGDLS and CDR2 YYNGEE. CDR3: CASSRTGADTQYF. CDR3 nucleotides: TGTGCCAGCAGCAGGACAGGGGCAGATACGCAGTATTTT.

V gene TRBV28 combines with J gene TRBJ2-1; D remains ambiguous. Trimming stripped 6 bases from V and 6 bases from J, with 9 bases between. Germline V gives CDR1 MDHEN, CDR2 SYDVKM. This CDR3 region has 12 residues. CDR3 amino acids: CASRMNGNEQFF. Here the CDR3 DNA reads TGTGCCAGCAGAATGAACGGCAATGAGCAGTTCTTC.

This clone came up once. The chain couples TRBV19 to TRBJ1-1; 8 bases are shared with TRBD1. The germline CDR1 and CDR2 sequences are LNHDA and SQIVND (reference sequence). The V segment lost 3 bases and the J segment 2 bases; nucleotides outside the gene matches: 5. The CDR3 runs 15 residues. CDR3 loop: CASSMIQGGNTEAFF. The CDR3 DNA reads TGTGCCAGTAGTATGATACAGGGGGGCAACACTGAAGCTTTCTTT.

This rearrangement joins TRBV7-2 to TRBJ1-4, with 8 positions matching TRBD1. The CDR3 covers 15 residues. The germline V gene encodes CDR1 SGHTA and CDR2 FQGNSA. Trimming at V came to 3 bases and at J to 11 bases, leaving 11 bases not matched to a gene. The CDR3 region has the DNA TGTGCCAGCAGCTTTTTGGGCCAGGGGGCGCGGAAACTGTTTTTT. It yields the protein CASSFLGQGARKLFF.

The chain uses TRBV7-9 and TRBJ2-1; TRBD2 might be the D (6 bases). CDR3 size: 13 residues. CDR1 is SEHNR, CDR2 FQNEAQ, per germline (reference sequence). The V end lost 7 bases, the J end lost 7 bases, and 14 bases lay between the germline ends. The CDR3 nucleotides read TGTGCCAGCAACGGACTATCCCAGAATGAGCAGTTCTTC. This gives the protein CASNGLSQNEQFF.

The rearrangement links TRBV12-3 or TRBV12-4 to TRBJ2-5; TRBD2 might be the D (5 bases). Trimming stripped 1 base from V and 3 bases from J, with 6 bases between. This CDR3 is 13 amino acids long. CDR3 sequence (DNA): TGTGCCAGCAGTTTAGGGGAGAAAGAGACCCAGTACTTC. It codes for CASSLGEKETQYF.

The gene calls are TRBV18 and TRBJ2-2, with TRBD2 matching 9 bases. The CDR3 sequence is 14 residues long. Losses at the gene ends were 2 bases for V and 5 bases for J; bases not matched to a gene: 0. Germline CDR1 is KGHSH and CDR2 is LQKENI. CDR3 DNA sequence: TGTGCCAGCTCACCAACTAGCGGGACCGGGGAGCTGTTTTTT. Residues: CASSPTSGTGELFF.

This chain uses TRBV7-2 with TRBJ2-1; maybe TRBD2 (6 bases). Germline CDR1 reads SGHTA; CDR2 reads FQGNSA. This CDR3 is 14 amino acids long. Deletions cut 4 bases from V and 1 base from J, with 8 bases between. The CDR3 sequence: CASSSGVSYNEQFF. Here the CDR3 DNA reads TGTGCCAGCAGCTCGGGAGTGTCCTACAATGAGCAGTTCTTC. The whole variable domain, remainder taken from reference TRBV7-2 and TRBJ2-1, is GAGVSQSPSNKVTEKGKDVELRCDPISGHTALYWYRQSLGQGLEFLIYFQGNSAPDKSGLPSDRFSAERTGGSVSTLTIQRTQQEDSAVYLCASSSGVSYNEQFFGPGTRLTVL.

This rearrangement joins TRBV4-3 to TRBJ2-7, with 9 bases that match TRBD1. After removal of 4 bases from V and 3 bases from J, the junction contained 7 bases not matched to a gene. From germline, CDR1 is LGHNA and CDR2 YSLEER. The CDR3 totals 15 residues. The CDR3 coding sequence is TGCGCCAGCAGCCCTATGGGACAGGGAGGCTACGAGCAGTACTTC. Translation: CASSPMGQGGYEQYF.

The chain couples TRBV9 to TRBJ2-2, with TRBD1 identical over 9 bases. J was trimmed by 6 bases and V by 0 bases; bases with no gene match: 3. This CDR3 contains 15 residues. Germline CDR1 and CDR2: SGDLS and YYNGEE. The chain's CDR3 is CASSVGTGVAGELFF. CDR3 DNA: TGTGCCAGCAGCGTAGGGACAGGGGTCGCCGGGGAGCTGTTTTTT.

This rearrangement joins TRBV6-5 to TRBJ2-2, with unresolved D. V was trimmed by 2 bases and J by 3 bases, leaving 7 bases between them. This CDR3 is 14 amino acids long. Germline V gene data show CDR1 as MNHEY and CDR2 as SVGAGI. CDR3 nucleotides: TGTGCCAGCAGTTACATGGCGGACACCGGGGAGCTGTTTTTT. This translates into CASSYMADTGELFF.

The chain links TRBV7-9 to TRBJ1-4; D gene ambiguous. CDR3 size: 14 residues. Germline V lookup: CDR1 SEHNR, CDR2 FQNEAQ (reference sequence). V was pared by 1 base and J by 7 bases, with 10 bases between. DNA for the CDR3: TGTGCCAGCAGCTTAGGCACCACCGGTGAAAAACTGTTTTTT. Residues: CASSLGTTGEKLFF.

The chain recombines TRBV7-3 with TRBJ1-3; possible D gene TRBD1, 6 bases. CDR3 length equals 17 residues. Trimming pared 3 bases from V and 1 base from J, leaving 16 bases between. Per the germline V gene, CDR1 is SGHTA and CDR2 is FQGTGA. CDR3 sequence: CASSFWGHSGSGNTIYF. For the CDR3, the DNA is TGTGCCAGCAGCTTTTGGGGACACTCTGGATCTGGAAACACCATATATTTT.

This clone was seen more than once but under ten times. The chain uses TRBV3-1 (or the pseudogene TRBV3-2) and TRBJ2-3, with D perhaps TRBD1 (6 bases). The CDR3 spans 15 residues. Germline lookup yields CDR1 LGHDT and CDR2 YNNKEL (reference sequence). The V and J ends lost 1 base and 3 bases respectively, with 11 bases between them. The CDR3 protein is CASSQAPGETDTQYF. In DNA, the CDR3 is TGTGCCAGCAGCCAAGCCCCAGGGGAAACAGATACGCAGTATTTT.

This rearrangement joins TRBV18 to TRBJ2-7, with a tentative D call TRBD2 (6 bases). Germline CDR1 and CDR2: KGHSH and LQKENI. This CDR3 has 14 residues. The V end lost 5 bases, the J end lost 0 bases, and 11 bases lay between the germline ends. In nucleotides, the CDR3 is TGTGCCAGCTCAGTGGGACTGATCTCCTACGAGCAGTACTTC. This translates into CASSVGLISYEQYF.

The rearrangement links TRBV3-1 (or the pseudogene TRBV3-2) to TRBJ2-3; 7 nucleotides line up with TRBD2. CDR1 and CDR2 (germline): LGHDT, YNNKEL (reference sequence). There are 14 residues in the CDR3. V gave up 3 bases and J gave up 6 bases; unmatched junction bases: 6. CDR3 region: CASSQGWGGDTQYF. The CDR3 DNA is TGTGCCAGCAGCCAGGGATGGGGGGGTGATACGCAGTATTTT.

The DNA for the CDR3 is TGCGCCAGCAGCTTCGGCGGGAACTCCTACAATGAGCAGTTCTTC. Its translation: CASSFGGNSYNEQFF. This sequence joins TRBV5-1 and TRBJ2-1, with a tentative D call TRBD2 (6 bases). The CDR3 length is 15 residues. The germline V gene has CDR1 SGHRS and CDR2 YFSETQ. V was pared by 2 bases and J by 0 bases, with 9 bases between.

J is TRBJ2-5 and V is TRBV25-1, with TRBD1 identical over 8 bases. The CDR3 is 15 residues long. Germline lookup yields CDR1 MGHDK and CDR2 SYGVNS. V gave up 0 bases and J gave up 4 bases; unmatched junction bases: 4. As DNA, the CDR3 is TGTGCCAGCAGTGAATATGCAGGGGGCTTAGAGACCCAGTACTTC. Its protein product is CASSEYAGGLETQYF. Full variable domain (remainder filled in from reference TRBV25-1 and TRBJ2-5): EADIYQTPRYLVIGTGKKITLECSQTMGHDKMYWYQQDPGMELHLIHYSYGVNSTEKGDLSSESTVSRIRTEHFPLTLESARPSHTSQYLCASSEYAGGLETQYFGPGTRLLVL.

This clone was picked up one time. The rearrangement uses TRBV12-3 or TRBV12-4 and TRBJ1-2, with a possible D match to TRBD1 (5 bases). Trimming left V 8 bases short and J 8 bases short, with 18 bases between. The CDR3 extends over 13 amino acids. CDR3 in DNA: TGTGCCAGCGTCGGTGGACACTTACCGGGCTACACCTTC. It codes for CASVGGHLPGYTF.

This clone was observed once. The J gene is TRBJ1-1, the V gene TRBV2, with a possible D match to TRBD1 (6 bases). The CDR3 is made up of 13 amino acids. Trimming cost V 5 bases and J 1 base, with 8 bases left between them. In germline, CDR1 is SNHLY, CDR2 FYNNEI. The DNA of the CDR3 is TGTGCCAGCAGTAAGGGACAGAACACTGAAGCTTTCTTT. Its translation: CASSKGQNTEAFF.

Remarks on this clone: Other DNA sequences in the same sample also yield this CDR3. The gene calls are TRBV9 and TRBJ1-2; 7 bases fit TRBD1. Trimming cost V 4 bases and J 0 bases; bases outside gene matches: 3. The CDR3 sequence is 14 residues long. The V gene's germline CDR1 is SGDLS and CDR2 YYNGEE. CDR3 sequence reads: CASSPGTANYGYTF. In DNA, the CDR3 is TGTGCCAGCAGCCCTGGGACAGCTAACTATGGCTACACCTTC.

The chain employs TRBV28 and TRBJ2-1; D possibly corresponds to TRBD2 (5 bases). In germline, CDR1 is MDHEN, CDR2 SYDVKM. The CDR3 is made up of 16 amino acids. Trimming left V 5 bases short and J 8 bases short, with 22 bases between. CDR3 residues: CASSAQPGSGPDEQFF. The DNA of the CDR3 is TGTGCCAGCAGTGCACAACCGGGAAGCGGCCCAGATGAGCAGTTCTTC.

This chain connects TRBV10-3 to TRBJ1-3; tentatively, D is TRBD1 (6 bases). Trimming pared 5 bases from V and 4 bases from J, leaving 15 bases between. The CDR3 totals 15 residues. Germline V lookup: CDR1 ENHRY, CDR2 SYGVKD. In DNA, the CDR3 is TGTGCCATCAGTCGTGGGGGGGCGAGAGGAAACACCATATATTTT. Protein: CAISRGGARGNTIYF.

V usage is TRBV27 and J usage is TRBJ1-2, with 11 bases identical to TRBD1. This CDR3 region has 17 residues. Germline-derived CDR1 and CDR2 are MNHEY and SMNVEV (reference sequence). J was trimmed by 5 bases and V by 6 bases; bases with no gene match: 14. The CDR3 bases are TGTGCCAGCAGACGCCTAGGGGGACAGGGGGTGGGGTATGGCTACACCTTC. Translated, it gives CASRRLGGQGVGYGYTF.

The rearrangement joins TRBV7-2 to TRBJ2-3; 8 nucleotides line up with TRBD2. V shed 10 bases, J shed 2 bases, and the junction held 8 bases outside the gene matches. Germline V gives CDR1 SGHTA, CDR2 FQGNSA. The CDR3 has 14 residues. CDR3: CATSLAEDTDTQYF. The CDR3 nucleotides read TGTGCCACCTCACTAGCGGAGGACACAGATACGCAGTATTTT.

The chain carries TRBV27 and TRBJ2-2; D may be TRBD1 (6 bases). The CDR3 contains 16 residues. V was pared by 1 base and J by 4 bases, with 13 bases between. Per the germline V gene, CDR1 is MNHEY and CDR2 is SMNVEV (reference sequence). In nucleotides, the CDR3 is TGTGCCAGCAGTTTATTCGGGCGACAGGCCACCGGGGAGCTGTTTTTT. Its protein product is CASSLFGRQATGELFF.

The chain employs TRBV5-5 and TRBJ1-5; D may be TRBD1 (5 bases). The CDR3 totals 16 residues. V lost 1 base and J 2 bases, leaving 13 bases between the germline ends. The V gene's germline CDR1 is SGHKS and CDR2 YYEKEE (reference sequence). The CDR3 nucleotides read TGTGCCAGCAGCTTGTCAGGCGGACAAGGCAATCAGCCCCAGCATTTT. It codes for CASSLSGGQGNQPQHF.

The CDR3 region is CASSLEGADTGELFF. The CDR3 region has the DNA TGCGCCAGCAGCTTGGAAGGGGCCGACACCGGGGAGCTGTTTTTT. The chain has TRBV5-1 and TRBJ2-2; possible D gene TRBD1, 5 bases. Germline loops: CDR1 SGHRS, CDR2 YFSETQ. With 0 bases removed from V and 3 bases from J, the gap between germline ends came to 9 bases. The CDR3 is made up of 15 amino acids.

The rearrangement uses TRBV7-9 and TRBJ1-6; no firm D call. The CDR3 covers 14 residues. CDR1 is SEHNR, CDR2 FQNEAQ, per germline (reference sequence). V gave up 5 bases and J gave up 9 bases, with 14 bases separating them. The chain's CDR3 is CASSAQAGGSPLHF. In nucleotides, the CDR3 is TGTGCCAGCAGCGCCCAAGCCGGTGGTTCACCCCTCCACTTT.

The gene calls are TRBV5-4 and TRBJ2-3, with a tentative D call TRBD2 (5 bases). Per germline, CDR1 SGHNT and CDR2 YYREEE (reference sequence). The length of the CDR3 is 14 residues. The V and J ends lost 4 bases and 0 bases respectively, with 9 bases between them. The CDR3 DNA reads TGTGCCAGCAGCCCCAGGACTAGCACAGATACGCAGTATTTT. Translating gives CASSPRTSTDTQYF.

The rearrangement joins TRBV6-5 to TRBJ1-1; a possible D gene is TRBD1 (5 bases). CDR3 length equals 14 residues. Trimming took 2 bases from V and 1 from J, leaving 8 bases between them. Germline V gives CDR1 MNHEY, CDR2 SVGAGI. In DNA, the CDR3 is TGTGCCAGCAGTTACGGGGCAGGGAACACTGAAGCTTTCTTT. The encoded protein is CASSYGAGNTEAFF.